A single sample gave rise to the 18 T cell receptor beta chains below, sequenced in a study of T cells of healthy individuals. TCRdb called the 5' RACE reads again in MiXCR, with one record for every CDR3 protein. The top ten clones hold less than 6% of a sample with around 63,000 distinct CDR3 sequences, 16% of them seen once. Receptors originate from a human donor in good health.

This chain joins TRBV30 and TRBJ2-3; unclear D gene. CDR1 GTSNPN and CDR2 SVGIG come from the germline V gene (reference sequence). Trimming removed 0 bases at V and 1 base at J, with 8 bases between. This CDR3 spans 14 amino acids. DNA of the CDR3: TGTGCCTGGAGTGTCAGGAGTGGCACAGATACGCAGTATTTT. Amino acid sequence: CAWSVRSGTDTQYF.

This clonotype was observed at least ten times. The chain joins TRBV28 to TRBJ1-4; 7 positions match TRBD1. This CDR3 contains 17 residues. The V gene end was trimmed by 3 bases and the J gene end by 2 bases; junction bases not matched to a gene: 9. Germline V lookup: CDR1 MDHEN, CDR2 SYDVKM. CDR3 nucleotides: TGTGCCAGCAGTTTCACAGGGGCCCCAGCTACTAATGAAAAACTGTTTTTT. This sequence encodes CASSFTGAPATNEKLFF.

CDR3 sequence: CASSSGTGMNTGELFF. The CDR3, as DNA: TGTGCCAGCAGTAGCGGAACAGGGATGAACACCGGGGAGCTGTTTTTT. The chain carries TRBV5-4 and TRBJ2-2; possibly TRBD1 or TRBD2 for D (6 bases each). Per the germline V gene, CDR1 is SGHNT and CDR2 is YYREEE (reference sequence). The CDR3 has 16 amino acids. Trimming removed 5 bases at V and 1 base at J, with 15 bases between.

The sample holds many counts of this clonotype. The J gene is TRBJ1-2, the V gene TRBV27; D uncertain. There are 15 residues in the CDR3. Trimming pared 2 bases from V and 2 bases from J, leaving 12 bases between. Germline assignment: CDR1 MNHEY and CDR2 SMNVEV (reference sequence). In DNA form, the CDR3 reads TGTGCCAGCAGTTTAACGGCAGGAGGCAACTATGGCTACACCTTC. Encoded protein: CASSLTAGGNYGYTF.

The chain has TRBV2 and TRBJ2-1; 9 bases match TRBD2. The CDR3 has 19 residues. The V and J ends lost 1 base and 0 bases, in that order; junction bases with no gene match: 10. The V gene's germline CDR1 is SNHLY and CDR2 FYNNEI. CDR3 sequence (DNA): TGTGCCAGCAGTGAAGTGAAAGCGGGAGGACAGAGCTCCTACAATGAGCAGTTCTTC. Translated, it gives CASSEVKAGGQSSYNEQFF.

This clonotype appeared many times. This chain uses TRBV9 with TRBJ2-1, with 9 bases identical to TRBD2. The CDR3 is 14 residues long. V shed 4 bases, J shed 10 bases, and the junction held 9 bases outside the gene matches. Germline values: CDR1 SGDLS, CDR2 YYNGEE. In nucleotides, the CDR3 is TGTGCCAGCAGCCCTTGGGGACTAGCTGTAGAGCAGTTCTTC. Encoded protein: CASSPWGLAVEQFF.

The rearrangement links TRBV20-1 to TRBJ1-1, with unresolved D. The CDR3 runs to 12 residues. Germline V gives CDR1 DFQATT, CDR2 SNEGSKA (reference sequence). V lost 2 bases and J lost 3, with 7 bases in between. For the CDR3, the DNA is TGCAGTGCTAGATCCGGAGACACTGAAGCTTTCTTT. Encoded protein: CSARSGDTEAFF.

This clonotype was counted only a few times. The V gene is TRBV7-9, the J gene TRBJ2-3; D perhaps matches TRBD2 (5 bases). V was clipped by 7 bases and J by 2 bases, with 13 bases between them. The CDR3 extends over 14 amino acids. Germline loops: CDR1 SEHNR, CDR2 FQNEAQ (reference sequence). CDR3 nucleotides: TGTGCCAGCAAATTAGAAGGACTCACAGATACGCAGTATTTT. Amino acid sequence: CASKLEGLTDTQYF.

In its sample, this clonotype was seen many times. The chain combines TRBV10-3 with TRBJ1-1; TRBD1 is a possible D gene (5 bases). CDR1 is ENHRY and CDR2 is SYGVKD in the germline V gene. V was pared by 7 bases and J by 1 base, with 10 bases between. The CDR3 is 13 residues long. This CDR3 reads CAIKAGPNTEAFF. The CDR3 nucleotides are TGTGCCATCAAGGCGGGACCGAACACTGAAGCTTTCTTT.

The rearrangement links TRBV9 to TRBJ2-5, with TRBD2 as a possible D gene (5 bases). The CDR3 has 15 amino acids. From germline, CDR1 is SGDLS and CDR2 YYNGEE. V shed 0 bases and J shed 5 bases, with 14 bases lying between them. CDR3: CASSVEGGRGETQYF. CDR3 coding DNA: TGTGCCAGCAGCGTAGAAGGTGGGAGAGGGGAGACCCAGTACTTC. Full variable domain (remainder filled in from reference TRBV9 and TRBJ2-5): DSGVTQTPKHLITATGQRVTLRCSPRSGDLSVYWYQQSLDQGLQFLIQYYNGEERAKGNILERFSAQQFPDLHSELNLSSLELGDSALYFCASSVEGGRGETQYFGPGTRLLVL.

This clonotype has a count of ten or more. The CDR3 is CASGLVEGSSNQPQHF. In DNA, the CDR3 is TGTGCTAGTGGTTTGGTGGAAGGGTCGAGCAATCAGCCCCAGCATTTT. The V gene is TRBV12-5, the J gene TRBJ1-5; D uncertain. V lost 0 bases and J lost 1, with 10 bases in between. CDR3 size: 16 residues. The V gene's germline CDR1 is LGHNT and CDR2 FRNRAP.

This clonotype has a count of ten or more. The V and J genes are TRBV7-9 and TRBJ2-7; D possibly uses TRBD1 or TRBD2 (6 bases each). V was pared by 0 bases and J by 6 bases, with 15 bases between. This CDR3 is 15 amino acids long. Germline CDR1 is SEHNR and CDR2 is FQNEAQ (reference sequence). CDR3 sequence: CASSLAGGRFGEQYF. Written as DNA, the CDR3 is TGTGCCAGCAGCTTAGCTGGGGGGCGCTTTGGCGAGCAGTACTTC.

This clonotype was counted ten times or more. The chain uses TRBV28 and TRBJ1-2; D gene uncertain. The CDR3 sequence is 13 residues long. V was shortened by 2 bases and J by 4 bases, with 8 bases between the two germline ends. The germline gives CDR1 MDHEN, CDR2 SYDVKM. The CDR3 DNA sequence: TGTGCCAGCAGTTTAGGGCGAAGCTATGGCTACACCTTC. Protein: CASSLGRSYGYTF.

This clonotype appeared many times. The CDR3 protein is CASRGTVTDTQYF. DNA for the CDR3: TGTGCCAGCAGGGGGACAGTCACAGATACGCAGTATTTT. The J gene is TRBJ2-3, the V gene TRBV6-5, with 7 bases lining up with TRBD1. The ends lost 6 bases at V and 2 bases at J; junction bases unmatched: 2. In germline, CDR1 is MNHEY, CDR2 SVGAGI. This CDR3 has 13 amino acids.

This clonotype was counted at least ten times. Here the CDR3 reads CATSDGTAGPTEAFF. Here the CDR3 DNA reads TGTGCCACCAGTGACGGGACAGCGGGGCCGACTGAAGCTTTCTTT. The rearrangement links TRBV24-1 to TRBJ1-1; 7 positions agree with TRBD1. Germline values: CDR1 KGHDR, CDR2 SFDVKD. CDR3 length equals 15 residues. The V and J ends lost 4 bases and 5 bases, in that order; junction bases with no gene match: 9.

This clonotype has at least ten counts. CDR3 nucleotides: TGTGCCAGCAGTTCTCAGGGAAGCTATGGCTACACCTTC. Translation gives CASSSQGSYGYTF. V is TRBV28 and J is TRBJ1-2, with D maybe TRBD1 (5 bases). The CDR3 covers 13 residues. Germline loops: CDR1 MDHEN, CDR2 SYDVKM. V was pared by 4 bases and J by 4 bases, with 10 bases between.

V gene TRBV29-1 combines with J gene TRBJ2-5, with TRBD2 matching 8 bases. Trimming took 0 bases from V and 5 from J; bases not matched to a gene: 5. This CDR3 spans 14 amino acids. The V gene's germline CDR1 is SQVTM and CDR2 ANQGSEA. The CDR3 nucleotides read TGCAGCGTTGAAGATCGGGGCGGGAGGGAGACCCAGTACTTC. It is translated as CSVEDRGGRETQYF.

This clonotype was detected ten times or more. The rearrangement links TRBV20-1 to TRBJ2-2; D might be TRBD2 (6 bases). Germline V lookup: CDR1 DFQATT, CDR2 SNEGSKA (reference sequence). This CDR3 has 15 amino acids. Trimming took off 5 bases at V and 4 bases at J, with 17 bases between the two ends. For the CDR3, the DNA is TGCAGTGCTCGGAGGGCCCCTGGTCTCACCGGGGAGCTGTTTTTT. Translating gives CSARRAPGLTGELFF.